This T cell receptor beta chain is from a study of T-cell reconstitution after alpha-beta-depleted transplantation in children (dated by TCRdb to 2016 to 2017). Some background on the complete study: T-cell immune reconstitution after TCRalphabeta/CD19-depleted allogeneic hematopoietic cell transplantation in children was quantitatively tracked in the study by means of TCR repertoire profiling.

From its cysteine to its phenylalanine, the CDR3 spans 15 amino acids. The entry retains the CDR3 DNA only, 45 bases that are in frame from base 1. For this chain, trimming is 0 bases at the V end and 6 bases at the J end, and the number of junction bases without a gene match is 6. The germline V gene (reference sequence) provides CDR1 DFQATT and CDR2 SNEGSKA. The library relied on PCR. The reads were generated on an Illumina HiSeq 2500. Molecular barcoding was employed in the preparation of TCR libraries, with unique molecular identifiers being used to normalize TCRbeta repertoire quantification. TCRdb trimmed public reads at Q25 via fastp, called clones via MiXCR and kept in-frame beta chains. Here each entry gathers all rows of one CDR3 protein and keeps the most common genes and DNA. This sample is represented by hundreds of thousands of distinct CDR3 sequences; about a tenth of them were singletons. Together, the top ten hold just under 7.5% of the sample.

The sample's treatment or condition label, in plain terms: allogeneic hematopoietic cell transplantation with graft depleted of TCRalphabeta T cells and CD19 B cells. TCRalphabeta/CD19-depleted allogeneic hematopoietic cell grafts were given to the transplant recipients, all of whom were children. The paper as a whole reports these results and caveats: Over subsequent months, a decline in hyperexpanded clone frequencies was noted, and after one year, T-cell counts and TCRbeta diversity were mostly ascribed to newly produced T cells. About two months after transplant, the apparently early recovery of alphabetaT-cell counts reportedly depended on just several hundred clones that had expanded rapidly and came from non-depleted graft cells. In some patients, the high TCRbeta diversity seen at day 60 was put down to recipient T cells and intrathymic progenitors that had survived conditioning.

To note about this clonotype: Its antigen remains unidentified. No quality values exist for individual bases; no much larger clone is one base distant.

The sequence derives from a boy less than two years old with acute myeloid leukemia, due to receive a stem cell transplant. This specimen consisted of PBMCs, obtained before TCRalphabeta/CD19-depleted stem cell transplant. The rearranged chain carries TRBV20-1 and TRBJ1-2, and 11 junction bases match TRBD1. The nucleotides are TGCAGTGCTAGAGATCAGGTGGACAGGGGGCATGGCTACACCTTC. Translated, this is CSARDQVDRGHGYTF.